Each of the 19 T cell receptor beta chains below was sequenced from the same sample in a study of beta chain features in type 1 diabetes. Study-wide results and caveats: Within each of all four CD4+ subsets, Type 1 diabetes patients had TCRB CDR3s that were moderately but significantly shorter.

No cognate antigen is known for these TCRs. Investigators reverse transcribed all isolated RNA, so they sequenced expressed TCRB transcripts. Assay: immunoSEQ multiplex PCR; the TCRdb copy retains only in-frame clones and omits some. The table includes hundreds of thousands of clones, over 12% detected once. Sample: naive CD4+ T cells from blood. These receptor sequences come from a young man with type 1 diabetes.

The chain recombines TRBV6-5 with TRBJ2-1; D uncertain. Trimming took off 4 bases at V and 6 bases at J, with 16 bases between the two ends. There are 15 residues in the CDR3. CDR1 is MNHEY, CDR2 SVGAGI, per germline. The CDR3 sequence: CASSFSSVGFNEQFF. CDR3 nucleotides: TGTGCCAGCAGTTTTTCTTCGGTCGGCTTCAATGAGCAGTTCTTC.

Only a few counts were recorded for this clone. The chain's CDR3 is CASSPGNSGTDTQYF. The CDR3 DNA follows: TGCGCCAGCAGCCCGGGGAATTCAGGCACAGATACGCAGTATTTT. The chain couples TRBV4-3 to TRBJ2-3; D perhaps matches TRBD2 (5 bases). Trimming removed 4 bases at V and 1 base at J, with 12 bases between. CDR3 length: 15 amino acids. Germline assignment: CDR1 LGHNA and CDR2 YSLEER.

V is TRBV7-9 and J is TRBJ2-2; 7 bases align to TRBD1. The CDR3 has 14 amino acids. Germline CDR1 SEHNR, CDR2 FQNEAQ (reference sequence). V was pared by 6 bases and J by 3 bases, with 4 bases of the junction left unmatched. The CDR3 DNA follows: TGTGCCAGCAGGTCAACAGGGGACACCGGGGAGCTGTTTTTT. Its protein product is CASRSTGDTGELFF.

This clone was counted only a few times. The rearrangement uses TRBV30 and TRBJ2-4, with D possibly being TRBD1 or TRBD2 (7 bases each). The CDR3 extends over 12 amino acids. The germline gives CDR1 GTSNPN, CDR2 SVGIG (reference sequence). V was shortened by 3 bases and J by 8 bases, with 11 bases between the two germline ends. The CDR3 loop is CAWRAGGDIQYF. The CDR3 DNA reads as TGTGCCTGGAGAGCAGGGGGGGACATTCAGTACTTC.

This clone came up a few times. In nucleotides, the CDR3 is TGTGCCAGCAGCTTAGATCTGGGCCTTTCACCCCTCCACTTT. As protein: CASSLDLGLSPLHF. This sequence joins TRBV11-2 and TRBJ1-6, with unresolved D. Trimming shortened V by 0 bases and J by 9 bases, and 9 bases separated the two germline ends. CDR3 size: 14 residues. Germline assignment: CDR1 SGHAT and CDR2 FQNNGV.

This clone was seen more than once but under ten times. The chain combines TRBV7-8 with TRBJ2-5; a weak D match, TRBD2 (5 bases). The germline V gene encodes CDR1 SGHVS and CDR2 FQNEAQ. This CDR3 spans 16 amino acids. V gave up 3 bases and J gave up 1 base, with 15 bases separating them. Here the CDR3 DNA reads TGTGCCAGCAGCTTGGCTCTAGCCGGATCCCAAGAGACCCAGTACTTC. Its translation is CASSLALAGSQETQYF.

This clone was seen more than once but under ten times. The CDR3 spells CASSDTGELFF. DNA for the CDR3: TGCGCCAGCAGCGACACCGGGGAGCTGTTTTTT. V and J are TRBV5-1 and TRBJ2-2; D gene ambiguous. CDR3 length equals 11 residues. Germline lookup yields CDR1 SGHRS and CDR2 YFSETQ. Trimming shortened V by 4 bases and J by 3 bases, and 1 base separated the two germline ends.

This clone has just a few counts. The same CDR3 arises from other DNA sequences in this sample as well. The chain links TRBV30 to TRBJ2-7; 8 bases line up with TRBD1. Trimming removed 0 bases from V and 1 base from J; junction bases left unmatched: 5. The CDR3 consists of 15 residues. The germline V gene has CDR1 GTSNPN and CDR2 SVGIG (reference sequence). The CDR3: CAWSVGGTGSYEQYF. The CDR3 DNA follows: TGTGCCTGGAGTGTTGGCGGGACAGGTTCCTACGAGCAGTACTTC.

CDR3 region: CAWNPRGRHNEKLFF. Here the CDR3 DNA reads TGTGCCTGGAACCCCAGGGGGCGGCACAATGAAAAACTGTTTTTT. The chain combines TRBV30 with TRBJ1-4, with 8 bases that match TRBD1. The CDR3 has 15 residues. V was pared by 4 bases and J by 5 bases, with 9 bases of the junction left unmatched. In germline, CDR1 is GTSNPN, CDR2 SVGIG (reference sequence).

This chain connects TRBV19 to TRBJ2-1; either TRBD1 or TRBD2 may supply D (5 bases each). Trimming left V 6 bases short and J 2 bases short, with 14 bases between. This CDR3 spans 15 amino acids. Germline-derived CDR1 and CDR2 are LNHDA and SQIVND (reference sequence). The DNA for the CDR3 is TGTGCCAGTAGCGACCCGGGACGGACCTACAATGAGCAGTTCTTC. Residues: CASSDPGRTYNEQFF.

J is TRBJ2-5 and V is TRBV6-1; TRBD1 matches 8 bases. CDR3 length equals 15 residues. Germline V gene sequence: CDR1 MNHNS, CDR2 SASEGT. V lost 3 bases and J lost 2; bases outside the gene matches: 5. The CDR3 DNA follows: TGTGCCAGCAGTGACGAGGACAGGGCACAAGAGACCCAGTACTTC. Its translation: CASSDEDRAQETQYF.

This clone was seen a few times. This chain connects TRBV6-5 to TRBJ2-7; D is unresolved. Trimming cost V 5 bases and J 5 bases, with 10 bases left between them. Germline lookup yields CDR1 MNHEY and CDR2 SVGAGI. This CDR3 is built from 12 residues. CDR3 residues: CASSGLGDEQYF. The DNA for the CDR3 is TGTGCCAGCAGTGGGCTTGGCGACGAGCAGTACTTC.

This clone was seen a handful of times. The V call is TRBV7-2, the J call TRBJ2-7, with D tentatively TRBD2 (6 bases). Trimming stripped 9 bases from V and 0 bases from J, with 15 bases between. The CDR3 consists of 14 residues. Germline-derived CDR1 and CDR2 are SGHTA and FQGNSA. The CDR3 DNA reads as TGTGCCAGTACACCCTCTAGCGCCTCCTACGAGCAGTACTTC. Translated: CASTPSSASYEQYF. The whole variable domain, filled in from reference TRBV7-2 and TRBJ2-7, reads GAGVSQSPSNKVTEKGKDVELRCDPISGHTALYWYRQSLGQGLEFLIYFQGNSAPDKSGLPSDRFSAERTGGSVSTLTIQRTQQEDSAVYLCASTPSSASYEQYFGPGTRLTVT.

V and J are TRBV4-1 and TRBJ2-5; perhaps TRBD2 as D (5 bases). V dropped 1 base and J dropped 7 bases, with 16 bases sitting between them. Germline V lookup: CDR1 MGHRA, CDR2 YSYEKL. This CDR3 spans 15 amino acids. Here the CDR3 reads CASSQAWRGSGTQYF. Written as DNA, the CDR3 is TGCGCCAGCAGCCAAGCTTGGAGAGGGTCCGGGACCCAGTACTTC.

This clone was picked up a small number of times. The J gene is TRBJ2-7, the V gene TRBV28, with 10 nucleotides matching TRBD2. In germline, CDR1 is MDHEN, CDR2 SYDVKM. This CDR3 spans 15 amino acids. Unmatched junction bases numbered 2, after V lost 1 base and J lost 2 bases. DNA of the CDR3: TGTGCCAGCAGTTTATCACTAGCGGGAACCTACGAGCAGTACTTC. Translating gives CASSLSLAGTYEQYF.

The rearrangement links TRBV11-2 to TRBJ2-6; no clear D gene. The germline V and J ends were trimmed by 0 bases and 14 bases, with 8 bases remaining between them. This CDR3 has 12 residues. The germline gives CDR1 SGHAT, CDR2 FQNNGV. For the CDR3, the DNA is TGTGCCAGCAGCTTAGACCCAGCAATCCTGACTTTC. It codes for CASSLDPAILTF.

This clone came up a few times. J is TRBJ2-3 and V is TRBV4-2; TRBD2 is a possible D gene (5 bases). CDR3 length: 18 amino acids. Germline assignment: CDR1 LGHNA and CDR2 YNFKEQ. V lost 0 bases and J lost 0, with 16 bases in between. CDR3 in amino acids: CASSQESTSSGSTDTQYF. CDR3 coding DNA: TGTGCCAGCAGCCAAGAATCTACGTCTTCGGGGAGCACAGATACGCAGTATTTT.

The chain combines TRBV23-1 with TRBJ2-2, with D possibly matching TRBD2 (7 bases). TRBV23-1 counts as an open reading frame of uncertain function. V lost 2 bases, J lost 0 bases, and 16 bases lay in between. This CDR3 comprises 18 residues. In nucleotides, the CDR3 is TGCGCCAGCAGTCAACGACAGGTGGCGGGAGCGAACACCGGGGAGCTGTTTTTT. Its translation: CASSQRQVAGANTGELFF.

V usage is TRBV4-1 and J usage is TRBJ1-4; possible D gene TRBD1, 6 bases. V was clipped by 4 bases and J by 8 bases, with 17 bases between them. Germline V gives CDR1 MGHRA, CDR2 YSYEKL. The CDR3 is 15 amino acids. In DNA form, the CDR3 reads TGCGCCAGCAGCCCGAACACAGGGTTAAGGGAAAAACTGTTTTTT. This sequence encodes CASSPNTGLREKLFF.